A selection of T cell receptor beta chains follows, all from one sample in a study of cytotoxic CD8 clonotypes in ibrutinib-treated CLL. Sequenced by immunoSEQ multiplex PCR; TCRdb stores in-frame clones only, minus some. The table has roughly 250,000 clones, 70% seen once. Sequenced material: PBMCs, taken after 24 months of ibrutinib treatment. The source of these receptors is a human donor with chronic lymphocytic leukemia. The conserved cysteine and the conserved F or W are not part of the CDR3 here. Each record gives: V gene, J gene, CDR3 protein.

TRBV28	TRBJ2-7	ASRPRGSEVKQY
TRBV7-2	TRBJ2-7	ASSSQAFNYEQY
TRBV30	TRBJ1-1	AWSYLDRPPEAF
TRBV25-1	TRBJ1-4	ASSEEDRRTTNEKLF
TRBV6-6	TRBJ2-7	ASSYLRGRHEQY
TRBV19	TRBJ1-1	ASSIPLLNSMNTEAF
TRBV7-3	TRBJ2-2	ASRQGYTGELF
TRBV11-2	TRBJ2-7	ASSSPSAPTEQY
TRBV25-1	TRBJ2-4	ASSSLLAKNIQY
TRBV9	TRBJ2-1	ASSVGGSYNEQF
TRBV29-1	TRBJ1-2	STNGGSNYGYT
TRBV21-1	TRBJ2-1	ASILRGQHNEQF
TRBV7-3	TRBJ2-2	ASSPVIAGDRELF
TRBV27	TRBJ1-2	ASSRGVDVNYGYT
TRBV6-5	TRBJ2-1	GRQRVFGEQF
TRBV4-2	TRBJ1-2	ASSAWTGDSYGYT
TRBV6-5	TRBJ2-5	ASSPFLRAQETQY
TRBV28	TRBJ2-3	ASTKRRGGTDTQY
TRBV5-6	TRBJ2-7	ASRLDRSYEQY
TRBV7-6	TRBJ2-2	ASNPSGRRDTGELF
TRBV9	TRBJ2-1	ASSVVGSGYNEQF
TRBV11-3	TRBJ2-1	ASSLGVTGSARF
TRBV29-1	TRBJ2-1	SVVAGTINEQF
TRBV6-5	TRBJ2-7	ASSYKASGSYEQY
TRBV30	TRBJ2-2	AWSAYRQGVRKNPGELF
TRBV14	TRBJ2-7	ASSQALGPYEQY
TRBV6-5	TRBJ2-1	ASSYESGSYNEQF
TRBV7-7	TRBJ2-5	ASSLGSQETQY